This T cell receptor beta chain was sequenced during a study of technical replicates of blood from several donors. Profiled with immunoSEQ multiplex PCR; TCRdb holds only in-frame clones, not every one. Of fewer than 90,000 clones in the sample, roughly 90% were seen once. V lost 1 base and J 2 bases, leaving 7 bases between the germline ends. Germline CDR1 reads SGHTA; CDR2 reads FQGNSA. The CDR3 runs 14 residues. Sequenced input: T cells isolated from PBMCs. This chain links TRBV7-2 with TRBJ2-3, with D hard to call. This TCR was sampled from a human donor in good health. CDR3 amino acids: CASSLVSVTDTQYF. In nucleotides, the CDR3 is TGTGCCAGCAGCTTAGTCTCTGTCACAGATACGCAGTATTTT.